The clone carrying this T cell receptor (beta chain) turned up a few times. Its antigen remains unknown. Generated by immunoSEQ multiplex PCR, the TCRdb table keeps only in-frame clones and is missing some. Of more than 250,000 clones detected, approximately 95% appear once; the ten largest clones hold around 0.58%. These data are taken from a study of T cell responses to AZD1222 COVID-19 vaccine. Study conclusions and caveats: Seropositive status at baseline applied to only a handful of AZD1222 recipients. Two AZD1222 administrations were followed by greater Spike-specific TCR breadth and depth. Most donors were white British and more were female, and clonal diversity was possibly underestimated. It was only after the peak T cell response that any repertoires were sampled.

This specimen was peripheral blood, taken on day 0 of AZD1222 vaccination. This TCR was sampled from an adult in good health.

CDR3 region: CASSFRHHGIYEQYF. The CDR3 coding sequence is TGTGCCAGCAGCTTTAGACACCACGGAATCTACGAGCAGTACTTC. The V gene is TRBV11-2, the J gene TRBJ2-7; no reliable D call. The germline gives CDR1 SGHAT, CDR2 FQNNGV. The CDR3 contains 15 residues. Trimming left V 3 bases short and J 3 bases short, with 15 bases between.